Sequencing of this T cell receptor beta chain was carried out in a study of metastatic and nonmetastatic thyroid tumors. Turning to the study itself: Patients with malignant and benign thyroid disease provided blood and tumor or nodule tissue, whose repertoires were compared.

Each patient went into thyroid surgery without having received any treatment. General study findings and limits: As reported, TCR beta diversity in blood and tumor was significantly higher in malignant thyroid tumors than in benign nodules.

This clone was detected ten times or more. What it binds is not known. TCRdb redid the clone calls on the PCR reads using MiXCR. Here the sample spans 25,000 to 35,000 clones, about 20% being singletons. The CDR3 totals 11 residues. Looked up from germline, CDR1 is DFQATT and CDR2 is SNEGSKA (reference sequence). Deletions cut 0 bases from V and 8 bases from J, with 7 bases between. The receptor was derived from a female donor with papillary thyroid cancer or a benign thyroid nodule (not recorded which). Some clones in this sample may be carry-over from other donors' samples. This chain connects TRBV20-1 to TRBJ1-2; unclear D gene. Sequenced: blood. The CDR3 nucleotides read TGCAGTGCTAGAGAAGGAGAAGGCTACACCTTC. This codes for CSAREGEGYTF.